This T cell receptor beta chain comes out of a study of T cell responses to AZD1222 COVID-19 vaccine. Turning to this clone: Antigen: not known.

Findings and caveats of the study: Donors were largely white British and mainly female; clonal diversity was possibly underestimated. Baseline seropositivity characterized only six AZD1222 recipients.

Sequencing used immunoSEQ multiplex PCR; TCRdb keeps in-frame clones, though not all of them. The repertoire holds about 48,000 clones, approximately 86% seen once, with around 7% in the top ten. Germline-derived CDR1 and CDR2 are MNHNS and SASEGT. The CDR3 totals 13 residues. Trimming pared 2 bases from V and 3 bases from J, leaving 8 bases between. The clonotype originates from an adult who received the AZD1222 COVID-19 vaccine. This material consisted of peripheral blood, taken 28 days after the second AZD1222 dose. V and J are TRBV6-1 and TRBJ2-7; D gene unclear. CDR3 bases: TGTGCCAGCAGTGAAAACAGAAACTACGAGCAGTACTTC. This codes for CASSENRNYEQYF.